The clone carrying this TCR beta chain was seen repeatedly, ten times or more. This record comes from a study of T-cell reconstitution after alpha-beta-depleted transplantation in children. Using unique molecular identifiers, the investigators prepared the TCRbeta library. TCRdb analysed the PCR reads with MiXCR anew, one entry per CDR3 protein. This sample carries under 850,000 distinct CDR3 sequences, over 10% of them seen once, and the ten largest clones take around 0.8%. After removal of 7 bases from V and 1 base from J, the junction contained 5 bases not matched to a gene. Per the germline V gene, CDR1 is SGHRS and CDR2 is YFSETQ. The CDR3 spans 15 residues.

The receptor's source is a girl aged 2 to 10 with congenital amegakaryocytic thrombocytopenia, due to receive a stem cell transplant. The chain recombines TRBV5-1 with TRBJ2-1; 10 bases match TRBD2. Sequencing used PBMCs, obtained before TCRalphabeta/CD19-depleted stem cell transplant. In DNA, the CDR3 is TGCGCCAGCCAACCTAGCGGGAGTTCCTACAATGAGCAGTTCTTC. It encodes CASQPSGSSYNEQFF.